The 2 T cell receptor beta chains below were found in one sample sequenced in a study of CD8+ T cells in alopecia areata (dated by TCRdb to the late 2010s). The library came from the immunoSEQ multiplex PCR assay. To provide template for TCR sequencing, every sample had RNA extracted and reverse transcribed into cDNA. Drawn from immuneACCESS, this table holds only the in-frame rearrangements with V and J called that TCRdb kept. Clones are partly lost; checked studies trace under half to an unresolved V gene and leave the rest unexplained. Here the sample has 130,000 to 150,000 clones; about 87% occur a single time. About 16% of the sample is taken by the ten largest. The sample's time point label is to be understood as: baseline before oral tofacitinib. Sequencing was performed on CD8+ T cells sorted from blood, taken at week 0. Receptor source: a human donor with alopecia areata.

V and J are TRBV2 and TRBJ2-3; a weak D match, TRBD2 (6 bases). Germline V CDR1 and CDR2: SNHLY, FYNNEI. The CDR3 spans 18 residues. V lost 3 bases to trimming and J lost 6 bases, with 25 bases between them. The CDR3 region is CASSDEPGRGPDLDTQYF. Here the CDR3 DNA reads TGTGCCAGCAGTGATGAACCCGGGCGGGGCCCCGACCTTGATACGCAGTATTTT.

This chain connects TRBV10-3 to TRBJ2-7, with D maybe TRBD1 (6 bases). CDR1 and CDR2 (germline): ENHRY, SYGVKD. The CDR3 has 15 residues. Trimming stripped 2 bases from V and 1 base from J, with 12 bases between. The CDR3 loop is CAISEHPGQSYEQYF. The CDR3 DNA is TGTGCCATCAGTGAGCACCCGGGACAATCCTACGAGCAGTACTTC.